Below, 20 T cell receptor beta chains from the same sample are listed, as sequenced in a study of cytomegalovirus exposure and HLA in healthy donors. TCRdb's table, derived via immunoSEQ multiplex PCR, lists solely in-frame clones and lacks some. This sample carries fewer than 85,000 clones, approximately 90% of them seen once, and the ten largest clones take roughly 3.8%. Sequencing used PBMCs. These receptors were taken from a woman in her late teens or twenties in good health and CMV-seropositive.

The chain has TRBV6-5 and TRBJ1-1; D may be TRBD1 (5 bases). This CDR3 has 13 amino acids. Germline CDR1 MNHEY, CDR2 SVGAGI. Deletions cut 5 bases from V and 3 bases from J, with 10 bases between. The CDR3 loop is CASSGADHTEAFF. For the CDR3, the DNA is TGTGCCAGCAGTGGGGCCGACCACACTGAAGCTTTCTTT.

The CDR3 spells CASSPGTDNSPLHF. The CDR3 DNA reads TGTGCCAGCAGCCCCGGGACAGATAATTCACCCCTCCACTTT. The chain has TRBV5-8 and TRBJ1-6, with 7 bases aligning to TRBD1. This CDR3 region has 14 residues. The trim removed 4 bases at V and 5 bases at J, leaving 3 bases unmatched. Germline loops: CDR1 SGHTS, CDR2 YDEGEE.

The chain employs TRBV2 and TRBJ1-2, with TRBD1 identical over 11 bases. The CDR3 has 12 residues. Germline V gives CDR1 SNHLY, CDR2 FYNNEI. With 9 bases clipped from V and 8 bases from J, the junction kept 5 bases outside the gene matches. The CDR3 spells CASGQGARGYTF. The DNA of the CDR3 is TGTGCCAGTGGACAGGGGGCGCGGGGCTACACCTTC.

J is TRBJ2-7 and V is TRBV28; D may be TRBD2 (5 bases). With 5 bases removed from V and 0 bases from J, the gap between germline ends came to 8 bases. The CDR3 length is 13 residues. The germline CDR1 and CDR2 sequences are MDHEN and SYDVKM. CDR3: CASSLGLSYEQYF. CDR3 coding DNA: TGTGCCAGCAGTCTCGGACTCTCCTACGAGCAGTACTTC.

The chain employs TRBV5-4 and TRBJ1-2; TRBD1 matches 8 bases. V trimming: 4 bases; J trimming: 3 bases; junction bases outside the gene matches: 8. Per the germline V gene, CDR1 is SGHNT and CDR2 is YYREEE (reference sequence). The CDR3 runs to 15 residues. CDR3 sequence reads: CASSARGQGHYGYTF. Written as DNA, the CDR3 is TGTGCCAGCAGCGCCCGCGGACAGGGCCACTATGGCTACACCTTC.

The rearrangement uses TRBV19 and TRBJ1-4; 10 bases fit TRBD1. This CDR3 region has 18 residues. The trim removed 5 bases at V and 1 base at J, leaving 10 bases unmatched. Germline V gives CDR1 LNHDA, CDR2 SQIVND (reference sequence). CDR3 region: CASSARQGALQTNEKLFF. The CDR3 region has the DNA TGTGCCAGTAGTGCCAGACAGGGGGCTTTGCAAACTAATGAAAAACTGTTTTTT.

This chain links TRBV27 with TRBJ2-7; TRBD1 agrees at 7 bases. V lost 0 bases, J lost 5 bases, and 1 base stayed unmatched. Germline V CDR1 and CDR2: MNHEY, SMNVEV (reference sequence). The CDR3 loop spans 13 amino acids. The CDR3 DNA reads as TGTGCCAGCAGTTTATCGCAGGGGGACGAGCAGTACTTC. It translates to CASSLSQGDEQYF.

The chain employs TRBV7-2 and TRBJ2-7, with 11 bases lining up with TRBD2. The V and J ends lost 4 bases and 4 bases, in that order; junction bases with no gene match: 6. This CDR3 has 15 residues. Germline V gives CDR1 SGHTA, CDR2 FQGNSA. The CDR3 sequence: CASSSNSGGAYEQYF. DNA of the CDR3: TGTGCCAGCAGCTCAAATAGCGGGGGGGCTTACGAGCAGTACTTC.

The chain links TRBV18 to TRBJ2-2; possibly TRBD2 for D (6 bases). Germline CDR1 reads KGHSH; CDR2 reads LQKENI. The CDR3 is 20 amino acids. Trimming cost V 2 bases and J 2 bases, with 24 bases left between them. Here the CDR3 reads CASSPSDRRSGRGNTGELFF. The CDR3 DNA reads as TGTGCCAGCTCACCATCGGATAGACGGAGCGGGCGGGGAAACACCGGGGAGCTGTTTTTT.

The chain combines TRBV2 with TRBJ2-3; 8 nucleotides agree with TRBD2. After removal of 5 bases from V and 0 bases from J, the junction contained 7 bases not matched to a gene. Germline CDR1 is SNHLY and CDR2 is FYNNEI. The CDR3 consists of 16 residues. The CDR3 DNA is TGTGCCAGCAGTCTTCTAGCGGGTATTAGCACAGATACGCAGTATTTT. Amino acid sequence: CASSLLAGISTDTQYF.

Here the CDR3 DNA reads TGTGCCAGCAGCTTAGGGCTAGTGGTCGCCGAGACCCAGTACTTC. This encodes CASSLGLVVAETQYF. This chain joins TRBV7-9 and TRBJ2-5, with no clear D. The V end was cut by 1 base, the J end by 5 bases, with 14 bases between. The CDR3 sequence is 15 residues long. Per germline, CDR1 SEHNR and CDR2 FQNEAQ (reference sequence).

J is TRBJ2-1 and V is TRBV5-4, with TRBD2 as a possible D gene (6 bases). CDR1 and CDR2 (germline): SGHNT, YYREEE (reference sequence). There are 16 residues in the CDR3. Trimming stripped 4 bases from V and 5 bases from J, with 19 bases between. This chain's CDR3 is CASSPRSGRGNNEQFF. CDR3 nucleotide sequence: TGTGCCAGCAGCCCGAGGTCGGGACGGGGGAACAATGAGCAGTTCTTC.

Notes on this clone: The sample carries other DNA sequences with the same CDR3. This rearrangement joins TRBV18 to TRBJ2-7, with 9 nucleotides matching TRBD1. CDR1 KGHSH and CDR2 LQKENI come from the germline V gene. Unmatched junction bases numbered 2, after V lost 3 bases and J lost 2 bases. The CDR3 is 14 residues long. CDR3 sequence (DNA): TGTGCCAGCTCACCGGGACAGGGTGCCTACGAGCAGTACTTC. It encodes CASSPGQGAYEQYF.

This clone was seen just once. The chain links TRBV5-6 to TRBJ2-1, with 8 bases lining up with TRBD2. J was trimmed by 8 bases and V by 5 bases; bases with no gene match: 12. The CDR3 spans 15 residues. The germline V gene encodes CDR1 SGHDT and CDR2 YYEEEE. The CDR3 loop reads CASRTTSGLWYEQFF. The CDR3, as DNA: TGTGCCAGCAGAACTACTAGCGGCCTTTGGTATGAGCAGTTCTTC.

This clone was picked up one time. V and J are TRBV15 and TRBJ2-5; weak D call: TRBD1 (6 bases). V was pared by 5 bases and J by 2 bases, with 18 bases between. CDR1 and CDR2 (germline): LNHNV, YYDKDF (reference sequence). This CDR3 comprises 16 residues. The CDR3 nucleotides are TGTGCCACCAGCCAATCCGGGGCCAGGGGACAAGAGACCCAGTACTTC. Its protein is CATSQSGARGQETQYF.

CDR3 DNA sequence: TGTGCCAGCAGCCCGGGACTAGCGGGGGATACGCAGTATTTT. This translates into CASSPGLAGDTQYF. V gene TRBV14 combines with J gene TRBJ2-3, with TRBD2 matching over 13 bases. V trimming: 4 bases; J trimming: 6 bases; junction bases outside the gene matches: 1. Per the germline V gene, CDR1 is SGHDN and CDR2 is FVKESK. There are 14 residues in the CDR3.

The genes are TRBV5-1 and TRBJ2-7; D may be TRBD1 (6 bases). The CDR3 totals 13 residues. The germline V gene has CDR1 SGHRS and CDR2 YFSETQ. The V and J ends lost 2 bases and 7 bases respectively, with 13 bases between them. The CDR3 DNA reads TGCGCCAGCAGCTTAACAGGGCCGGGGGAGCAGTACTTC. This translates into CASSLTGPGEQYF.

The DNA of the CDR3 is TGTGCCATCAGCGATGGTAGGGGTACAGATACGCAGTATTTT. Protein product: CAISDGRGTDTQYF. The chain combines TRBV10-3 with TRBJ2-3; weak D call: TRBD1 (5 bases). CDR1 ENHRY and CDR2 SYGVKD come from the germline V gene. V lost 6 bases to trimming and J lost 3 bases, with 13 bases between them. The CDR3 runs 14 residues.

The chain employs TRBV5-4 and TRBJ2-5; 9 bases agree with TRBD2. CDR1 and CDR2 (germline): SGHNT, YYREEE (reference sequence). The length of the CDR3 is 16 residues. V was clipped by 1 base and J by 4 bases; unmatched bases: 8. The chain's CDR3 is CASSLRTSGYSETQYF. CDR3 nucleotide sequence: TGTGCCAGCAGCTTGAGAACTAGCGGGTATTCAGAGACCCAGTACTTC.

This clone is a singleton in its sample. The rearrangement uses TRBV7-8 and TRBJ1-1, with TRBD1 as a possible D gene (5 bases). Trimming removed 1 base at V and 10 bases at J, with 13 bases between. This CDR3 has 13 residues. Germline assignment: CDR1 SGHVS and CDR2 FQNEAQ. CDR3 coding DNA: TGTGCCAGCAGCTTAGTTCCGGACATGGGAGCTTTCTTT. This encodes CASSLVPDMGAFF.